This T cell receptor beta chain was retrieved from a study of OX40 agonist ivuxolimab in advanced cancers. Looking at the study overall: In this cohort, patients received ivuxolimab, an agonistic anti-OX40 (CD134) antibody. Cohort: approximately 83% men, mean age approximately 66, aged about 20 to 90. A history of anti-PD-1, anti-PD-L1 or anti-CTLA-4 therapy was acceptable, and approximately 40% had some.

Repertoires were generated with immunoSEQ multiplex PCR, while TCRdb's copy carries only in-frame clones and drops some. The sample holds 40,000 to 50,000 clones, approximately 87% seen once. In the case of this clone: What it binds is unknown.

Study outcomes and limitations: Normalized expansion of T-cell clones was also low for some nonresponders.

CDR1 and CDR2 (germline): SGHDT, YYEEEE. The CDR3 sequence is 14 residues long. The V end was cut by 4 bases, the J end by 5 bases, with 15 bases between. The specimen comprised CD4+ or CD8+ T cells sorted from blood, sampled in a trial of the OX40 agonist ivuxolimab. The TCR comes from an adult with an advanced solid tumor such as melanoma, head and neck, liver or kidney cancer. The rearrangement joins TRBV5-6 to TRBJ1-2, with D tentatively TRBD1 (5 bases). CDR3 protein: CASSPGTGFYGYTF. The CDR3 region has the DNA TGTGCCAGCAGCCCTGGGACGGGCTTTTATGGCTACACCTTC.